The TCR beta chain under discussion was sequenced for a study of sequential checkpoint blockade in melanoma. For the study at large: Both treatment sequences were followed by maintenance nivolumab.

Germline CDR1 reads MGHRA; CDR2 reads YSYEKL. CDR3 size: 15 residues. The ends lost 1 base at V and 5 bases at J; junction bases unmatched: 3. TCRdb's copy holds only in-frame clones and misses some; the assay was immunoSEQ multiplex PCR. This sample has 5,500 to 8,000 clones, with approximately 80% found just once. Documented treatment: randomized to nivolumab then ipilimumab (arm A) or the reverse (arm B). PBMC sorting kept live CD3+CD8+ cells without CD19 or CD56. This clone appeared a few times. The material was CD8+ T cells sorted from blood (inferred from file names), obtained from a patient given nivolumab and ipilimumab in sequence. The chain couples TRBV4-1 to TRBJ2-7; TRBD2 matches 12 bases. This receptor was identified in a human donor with melanoma. The CDR3 DNA reads as TGCGCCAGCAGCCAAGCTCTAGCGGGAGGGGACGAGCAGTACTTC. Translating it yields CASSQALAGGDEQYF.